Listed below are T cell receptor beta chains from one sample, sequenced in a study of shared clonotypes between healthy human individuals. The data were produced by immunoSEQ multiplex PCR, yet TCRdb's version contains in-frame clones alone and is incomplete. The sample consists of roughly 2 million clones, approximately 96% of them appearing once. Sequenced sample: naive CD4+ T cells sorted from blood. These receptors originate from a man between 18 and 35 years old in good health. Each CDR3 is given without its conserved first and last residue. Clone size is stated in some rows and not others, as once, few, many or a class when expanded.

.	TRBV5-4	ASSLTGVGETQY
.	TRBV7-2	ASSAHARGSTDTQY
.	TRBV7-6	ASSETGGGEKLF
.	TRBV6-5	ASRLRGDYLGTQY
.	TRBV9	ASSPRGDGYT
.	TRBV28	ASSLRRGLRDEQF
.	TRBV2	ASIRQGLNTEAF
.	TRBV5-1	ASSSGWLAGGNTDTQY
.	TRBV7-8	ASSLGTGTGVAEAF
.	TRBV6-5	ASSYAGETQY
once	TRBV29-1	SVVTGGDGYT
.	TRBV18	ASSRQGGPDTQY
once	TRBV27	ASSPRGGATEAF
.	TRBV2	ASSDRGKNNEQF
.	TRBV7-9	ASSPRSQETQY
.	TRBV6-5	ASRPDRESKNIQY
.	TRBV7-9	ASSRLAGGPNEQF
.	TRBV2	ASGEGETQY
.	TRBV27	ASSTSGTGELF
once	TRBV9	ASSVGGGDTQY
.	TRBV7-9	ASSLGGLYEQY
.	TRBV6-6	ASSYGDSNYGYT
.	TRBV6-1	ASSGTGNDQPQH
.	TRBV18	ASSPALGVGDEQY
.	TRBV7-2	ASSSQGGGSSYEQY
.	TRBV19	TSSAPGTQY
.	TRBV7-9	ASSHRTGTPMGETQY
.	TRBV7-6	ASSLDRGVGETQY
.	TRBV4-1	ASSQDPLGGTDTQY
.	TRBV25-1	ASSVSGAATEAF
.	TRBV6-6	ASNLGTSLEQY
.	TRBV30	AWSVIGREQY
.	TRBV29-1	SAGREELF
.	TRBV28	ASSPHARRGLGYSPLH
.	TRBV6-1	ASSTGTNYGYT
.	TRBV14	ASSPSGGRSETQY
.	TRBV5-3	ARGPRGPNYEQY
.	TRBV18	ASSLPTGDGNTIY
.	TRBV6-1	ASSEAKQGNQPQH
.	TRBV9	ASTGDGGPGYT
.	TRBV11-2	ASSDKSGTVENTEAF
.	TRBV4-1	ASSQGQGIPLH
.	TRBV27	ASSEGQGAYSPLH
.	TRBV7-2	ASSLAAGVSYEQY
.	TRBV30	AWTLPGYGYT
.	TRBV7-8	ASSLIGSRDEQF
once	TRBV19	ASSTTGSNGNTIY
.	TRBV9	ASSVDPSGMNTEAF
.	TRBV28	ASSLLDRLNYGYT